The 20 T cell receptor beta chains listed next were all sequenced from one sample in a study of blood T cell repertoires in COVID-19 (dated by TCRdb to 2018 to 2020). The library was obtained by the immunoSEQ multiplex PCR assay. TCRdb stores this immuneACCESS table with in-frame sequences only. Part of the clones is absent; in the studies checked, under half of the shortfall reflects unresolved V genes, and no reason is known for the rest. The sample table lists over 120,000 clones, 75% to 80% of them with a count of one. Roughly 9% of the sample lies in the top ten. Specimen: peripheral blood. These receptors were collected from a woman in her forties or fifties with active or convalescent COVID-19.

This chain connects TRBV7-8 to TRBJ2-3; a weak D match, TRBD2 (5 bases). Germline V gives CDR1 SGHVS, CDR2 FQNEAQ. The CDR3 runs to 16 residues. V gave up 3 bases and J gave up 0 bases, with 13 bases separating them. DNA for the CDR3: TGTGCCAGCAGCTTTGCTAAGCGGAAAAGCACAGATACGCAGTATTTT. Protein: CASSFAKRKSTDTQYF.

The chain recombines TRBV5-1 with TRBJ2-1; D is undetermined. Germline loops: CDR1 SGHRS, CDR2 YFSETQ. V was shortened by 0 bases and J by 9 bases, with 7 bases between the two germline ends. This CDR3 is built from 12 residues. CDR3 residues: CASSLVAGEQFF. Here the CDR3 DNA reads TGCGCCAGCAGCTTGGTGGCAGGTGAGCAGTTCTTC.

There are a few counts of this clone. The chain joins TRBV2 to TRBJ1-1; 7 nucleotides line up with TRBD1. Germline loops: CDR1 SNHLY, CDR2 FYNNEI. The CDR3 is made up of 14 amino acids. The ends lost 6 bases at V and 1 base at J; junction bases unmatched: 5. As DNA, the CDR3 is TGTGCCAGCAGCTTCCAGGGGGGGAACACTGAAGCTTTCTTT. It translates to CASSFQGGNTEAFF.

The chain employs TRBV6-5 and TRBJ1-5; possibly TRBD1 for D (6 bases). The CDR3 consists of 15 residues. Trimming stripped 5 bases from V and 5 bases from J, with 16 bases between. The germline V gene encodes CDR1 MNHEY and CDR2 SVGAGI. The CDR3 nucleotides are TGTGCCAGCAGTCCAACCGGGCAGGGGTATCAGCCCCAGCATTTT. Protein sequence: CASSPTGQGYQPQHF.

The chain carries TRBV27 and TRBJ2-1; 11 bases map to TRBD2. Germline V gene sequence: CDR1 MNHEY, CDR2 SMNVEV (reference sequence). Trimming took 6 bases from V and 8 from J; bases not matched to a gene: 9. The CDR3 covers 15 residues. The DNA of the CDR3 is TGTGCCAGCAGCCCGACACTAGCGGGAGTGTATGAGCAGTTCTTC. Translated: CASSPTLAGVYEQFF.

The chain carries TRBV2 and TRBJ1-2; the D is unclear. In germline, CDR1 is SNHLY, CDR2 FYNNEI. V gave up 2 bases and J gave up 5 bases, with 3 bases separating them. The CDR3 loop spans 11 amino acids. CDR3 amino acids: CASSEPYGYTF. The CDR3 DNA reads as TGTGCCAGCAGTGAACCGTATGGCTACACCTTC.

This clone was picked up a small number of times. V gene TRBV28 combines with J gene TRBJ2-7, with D possibly being TRBD1 (6 bases). The germline V and J ends were trimmed by 6 bases and 2 bases, with 14 bases remaining between them. The CDR3 is made up of 14 amino acids. Germline-derived CDR1 and CDR2 are MDHEN and SYDVKM. As DNA, the CDR3 is TGTGCCAGCAGAGAAGACAGGCCACCCTACGAGCAGTACTTC. It is translated as CASREDRPPYEQYF.

This rearrangement joins TRBV29-1 to TRBJ1-3; 9 bases are shared with TRBD1. CDR1 is SQVTM, CDR2 ANQGSEA, per germline. V shed 6 bases and J 1 base; nucleotides not matched to a gene: 10. The CDR3 has 16 amino acids. In DNA, the CDR3 is TGCAGCGTCCGACCGGGACAGGGTGGGTCTGGAAACACCATATATTTT. Translating gives CSVRPGQGGSGNTIYF.

The chain employs TRBV6-2 or TRBV6-3 and TRBJ2-7; possibly TRBD2 for D (5 bases). V lost 2 bases, J lost 4 bases, and 9 bases lay in between. In germline, CDR1 is MNHEY, CDR2 SVGEGT. CDR3 length: 13 amino acids. The CDR3 region is CASSYLGLYEQYF. CDR3 coding DNA: TGTGCCAGCAGTTACCTCGGACTGTACGAGCAGTACTTC.

The gene calls are TRBV4-2 and TRBJ2-2, with TRBD2 matching over 10 bases. The CDR3 extends over 16 amino acids. Germline loops: CDR1 LGHNA, CDR2 YNFKEQ. V shed 3 bases, J shed 5 bases, and the junction held 6 bases outside the gene matches. CDR3 region: CASSHISSGSTGELFF. CDR3 DNA sequence: TGTGCCAGCAGCCACATCTCTAGCGGGAGTACCGGGGAGCTGTTTTTT.

The chain combines TRBV30 with TRBJ1-2; D gene unclear. The CDR3 extends over 13 amino acids. Trimming shortened V by 2 bases and J by 7 bases, and 14 bases separated the two germline ends. Germline loops: CDR1 GTSNPN, CDR2 SVGIG (reference sequence). CDR3 nucleotides: TGTGCCTGGAGTCTCAGGTCCGGCCGTGGCTACACCTTC. Amino acids: CAWSLRSGRGYTF.

In its sample, this clone was seen a few times. One junction end does not reproduce the germline sequence, and a read error may be involved. The genes are TRBV6-1 and TRBJ2-7, with 8 nucleotides matching TRBD1. CDR3 length equals 11 residues. CDR1 is MNHNS and CDR2 is SASEGT in the germline V gene. The CDR3 loop is CASSEATGGDF. CDR3 nucleotides: TGTGCCAGCAGTGAAGCCACAGGGGGTGACTTC.

The J gene is TRBJ2-1, the V gene TRBV6-5; TRBD2 aligns across 9 bases. In germline, CDR1 is MNHEY, CDR2 SVGAGI. The trim removed 4 bases at V and 5 bases at J, leaving 9 bases unmatched. This CDR3 has 16 amino acids. CDR3 amino acids: CASSSPFAGGNNEQFF. CDR3 DNA sequence: TGTGCCAGCAGTTCCCCCTTTGCGGGGGGGAACAATGAGCAGTTCTTC.

The V call is TRBV7-2, the J call TRBJ2-2; 8 nucleotides match TRBD2. From germline, CDR1 is SGHTA and CDR2 FQGNSA. The CDR3 is 16 residues long. V shed 0 bases and J 7 bases; nucleotides not matched to a gene: 7. The CDR3 here is CASSLAPGLGVGELFF. As DNA, the CDR3 is TGTGCCAGCAGCTTAGCTCCGGGACTAGGCGTCGGGGAGCTGTTTTTT. The full variable domain, rest sourced from reference TRBV7-2 and TRBJ2-2, is GAGVSQSPSNKVTEKGKDVELRCDPISGHTALYWYRQSLGQGLEFLIYFQGNSAPDKSGLPSDRFSAERTGGSVSTLTIQRTQQEDSAVYLCASSLAPGLGVGELFFGEGSRLTVL.

This rearrangement joins TRBV2 to TRBJ1-1, with 9 bases fitting TRBD1. The CDR3 extends over 15 amino acids. V lost 4 bases, J lost 4 bases, and 7 bases stayed unmatched. CDR1 and CDR2 (germline): SNHLY, FYNNEI. The CDR3, as DNA: TGTGCCAGCAGTGGAGGGGACAGGGAAGGCACTGAAGCTTTCTTT. Protein: CASSGGDREGTEAFF.

This chain links TRBV14 with TRBJ2-3, with D tentatively TRBD1 (5 bases). The CDR3 totals 15 residues. Trimming pared 0 bases from V and 4 bases from J, leaving 11 bases between. Germline-derived CDR1 and CDR2 are SGHDN and FVKESK. In nucleotides, the CDR3 is TGTGCCAGCAGCCAAGATAAGGGGTGGGCAGATACGCAGTATTTT. Protein: CASSQDKGWADTQYF.

The chain is built from TRBV6-5 and TRBJ2-3; 8 nucleotides match TRBD2. V was pared by 5 bases and J by 3 bases, with 7 bases of the junction left unmatched. The length of the CDR3 is 15 residues. CDR1 and CDR2 from the germline V gene are MNHEY and SVGAGI. The CDR3, as DNA: TGTGCCAGCAGTAGGTCCGGGGGGGGAACAGATACGCAGTATTTT. Its translation is CASSRSGGGTDTQYF.

The chain carries TRBV12-2 and TRBJ1-2; the tabulated D call, TRBD1, remains unverified against the DNA. TRBV12-2 is a pseudogene segment. The CDR3 consists of 14 residues. CDR3 sequence reads: CASRSDRGSDGYTF. The CDR3 DNA follows: TGTGCAAGTCGCTCGGACAGGGGGTCAGATGGCTACACCTTC.

This chain connects TRBV28 to TRBJ2-2, with 9 bases aligning to TRBD2. CDR3 size: 18 residues. With V trimmed by 1 base and J by 6 bases, 12 bases remained unmatched. Germline-derived CDR1 and CDR2 are MDHEN and SYDVKM. DNA for the CDR3: TGTGCCAGCAGTTTATTAGTAAGCGGGAGGTCCTTATCCGGGGAGCTGTTTTTT. Its protein product is CASSLLVSGRSLSGELFF.

The chain links TRBV23-1 to TRBJ1-6; D uncertain. TRBV23-1 is identified as an open reading frame with a role that is uncertain. The length of the CDR3 is 15 residues. With 0 bases removed from V and 6 bases from J, the gap between germline ends came to 9 bases. This CDR3 reads CASSQSVGGNSPLHF. The DNA for the CDR3 is TGCGCCAGCAGTCAATCGGTCGGAGGTAATTCACCCCTCCACTTT.